This passage covers 27 T cell receptor beta chains from one sample sequenced in a study of beta chain features in type 1 diabetes. Overall study results and limits: All four CD4+ subsets of Type 1 diabetes patients contained TCRB CDR3s that were moderately but significantly shorter.

Which antigens these TCRs recognize remains unknown. Investigators reverse transcribed all isolated RNA, so they sequenced expressed TCRB transcripts. Assay: immunoSEQ multiplex PCR; the TCRdb copy retains only in-frame clones and omits some. Of roughly 700,000 clones listed, roughly 12% were seen once; the top ten hold 0.02% to 0.025%. The sample taken for sequencing was naive CD4+ T cells from blood. All receptors come from a man younger than 30 with type 1 diabetes.

This clone was seen a few times. The chain links TRBV5-1 to TRBJ1-5; 7 bases are shared with TRBD1. The CDR3 is made up of 14 amino acids. Germline CDR1 is SGHRS and CDR2 is YFSETQ. Trimming at V came to 4 bases and at J to 6 bases, leaving 7 bases not matched to a gene. CDR3 region: CASSTTGVGQPQHF. CDR3 in DNA: TGCGCCAGCAGCACTACAGGGGTTGGTCAGCCCCAGCATTTT.

This clone was seen a few times. The chain has TRBV29-1 and TRBJ2-7; perhaps TRBD1 as D (6 bases). Germline V gene lookup returns CDR1 SQVTM and CDR2 ANQGSEA. V gave up 6 bases and J gave up 6 bases, with 18 bases separating them. The CDR3 runs 13 residues. CDR3: CSVGAQQGGEQYF. For the CDR3, the DNA is TGCAGCGTAGGGGCCCAACAGGGTGGCGAGCAGTACTTC.

The rearrangement links TRBV5-4 to TRBJ2-7; TRBD1 matches at 7 bases. V was pared by 2 bases and J by 0 bases, with 5 bases of the junction left unmatched. The CDR3 length is 15 residues. Germline CDR1 and CDR2: SGHNT and YYREEE (reference sequence). The CDR3 coding sequence is TGTGCCAGCAGCTTCCCGACAGGGAGCTCCTACGAGCAGTACTTC. It codes for CASSFPTGSSYEQYF.

V usage is TRBV5-1 and J usage is TRBJ2-7; 7 bases align to TRBD1. CDR3 length: 14 residues. The germline gives CDR1 SGHRS, CDR2 YFSETQ. V lost 5 bases and J lost 3; bases outside the gene matches: 8. The CDR3 protein is CASRQTGTIYEQYF. CDR3 sequence (DNA): TGCGCCAGCAGACAGACAGGGACGATCTACGAGCAGTACTTC.

This clone was found a few times. This chain uses TRBV11-3 with TRBJ2-5; D possibly corresponds to TRBD1 (6 bases). The CDR3 runs to 15 residues. V was clipped by 4 bases and J by 5 bases, with 17 bases between them. In germline, CDR1 is SGHNT, CDR2 YENEEA. CDR3 in amino acids: CASSYRDGQSETQYF. The CDR3 DNA reads as TGTGCCAGCAGCTACAGGGATGGCCAATCGGAGACCCAGTACTTC.

In its sample, this clone was seen a few times. This specimen includes other DNA sequences encoding the same CDR3. The J gene is TRBJ1-3, the V gene TRBV30, with a weak D call TRBD1 (6 bases). V was shortened by 3 bases and J by 1 base, with 7 bases between the two germline ends. Germline assignment: CDR1 GTSNPN and CDR2 SVGIG (reference sequence). The CDR3 covers 13 residues. The CDR3 is CAWSRGSGNTIYF. The CDR3 coding sequence is TGTGCCTGGAGCAGGGGATCTGGAAACACCATATATTTT.

The V gene is TRBV29-1, the J gene TRBJ1-1; D is unresolved. The V gene's germline CDR1 is SQVTM and CDR2 ANQGSEA. V lost 4 bases and J lost 4, with 13 bases in between. The CDR3 extends over 13 amino acids. The CDR3 here is CSVGRGSSTEAFF. The CDR3 DNA is TGCAGCGTTGGAAGAGGATCGAGCACTGAAGCTTTCTTT.

This clone was picked up a small number of times. The chain has TRBV5-5 and TRBJ2-1, with 9 bases that match TRBD2. Looked up from germline, CDR1 is SGHKS and CDR2 is YYEKEE (reference sequence). J gave up 7 bases and V 1 base, and 9 bases lay outside the gene matches. CDR3 length equals 16 residues. The CDR3 nucleotides are TGTGCCAGCAGCTTGTCCAGTAGACTAGCGGATAATGAGCAGTTCTTC. It specifies CASSLSSRLADNEQFF.

The rearrangement links TRBV4-1 to TRBJ1-6; the D is unclear. V was clipped by 0 bases and J by 6 bases, with 3 bases between them. The CDR3 is made up of 13 amino acids. Germline CDR1 and CDR2: MGHRA and YSYEKL. CDR3 bases: TGCGCCAGCAGCCAAGATAGTAATTCACCCCTCCACTTT. This sequence encodes CASSQDSNSPLHF.

This clone came up a few times. J is TRBJ2-2 and V is TRBV10-1; D is uncertain. Trimming removed 4 bases at V and 6 bases at J, with 3 bases between. This CDR3 is 11 amino acids long. Per germline, CDR1 WNHNN and CDR2 SYGVQD (reference sequence). CDR3 sequence (DNA): TGCGCCAGCAGTGTGGCCGGGGAGCTGTTTTTT. It is translated as CASSVAGELFF.

This rearrangement joins TRBV2 to TRBJ1-5; TRBD1 matches at 9 bases. Germline V gives CDR1 SNHLY, CDR2 FYNNEI. The CDR3 contains 13 residues. V lost 8 bases and J lost 7; bases outside the gene matches: 6. Written as DNA, the CDR3 is TGTGCCAGCTCCGGGACAGGGCTACAGCCCCAGCATTTT. Protein: CASSGTGLQPQHF.

This clone was detected only a few times. J is TRBJ2-2 and V is TRBV30; no reliable D call. CDR3 size: 12 residues. Germline V gene data show CDR1 as GTSNPN and CDR2 as SVGIG (reference sequence). Trimming pared 3 bases from V and 1 base from J, leaving 3 bases between. The CDR3 DNA sequence: TGTGCCTGGAGGTGGAACACCGGGGAGCTGTTTTTT. Translating gives CAWRWNTGELFF. Full variable domain (outside the CDR3, taken from reference TRBV30 and TRBJ2-2): SQTIHQWPATLVQPVGSPLSLECTVEGTSNPNLYWYRQAAGRGLQLLFYSVGIGQISSEVPQNLSASRPQDRQFILSSKKLLLSDSGFYLCAWRWNTGELFFGEGSRLTVL.

This clone showed up just a few times. Germline is not matched at one junction end, which may reflect a read error. Other DNA sequences in the sample encode the same CDR3. V usage is TRBV2 and J usage is TRBJ2-5; no definite D call. The CDR3 sequence is 11 residues long. Germline assignment: CDR1 SNHLY and CDR2 FYNNEI. The CDR3 reads CASSEGETQYF. DNA for the CDR3: TGTGCCAGCAGCGAAGGCGAGACCCAGTACTTC.

The J gene is TRBJ2-4, the V gene TRBV30, with TRBD1 as a possible D gene (6 bases). The CDR3 is made up of 11 amino acids. Trimming took 7 bases from V and 15 from J, leaving 19 bases between them. Germline-derived CDR1 and CDR2 are GTSNPN and SVGIG (reference sequence). The CDR3 loop reads CALSNPGQRYF. The CDR3 nucleotides read TGTGCCTTAAGCAACCCGGGACAACGGTACTTC.

This clone occurred a few times. The chain uses TRBV10-3 and TRBJ2-4, with TRBD1 identical over 7 bases. V lost 4 bases and J lost 11; bases outside the gene matches: 5. Germline loops: CDR1 ENHRY, CDR2 SYGVKD. CDR3 length equals 12 residues. This CDR3 reads CAISGQTGFQYF. CDR3 in DNA: TGTGCCATCAGTGGCCAGACAGGGTTTCAGTACTTC.

The V and J genes are TRBV30 and TRBJ2-5; perhaps TRBD2 as D (6 bases). The ends were cut back, 8 bases at V and 3 bases at J, with 13 bases in the middle. The CDR3 sequence is 12 residues long. Germline values: CDR1 GTSNPN, CDR2 SVGIG (reference sequence). CDR3 protein: CAGNGGEETQYF. The CDR3 DNA sequence: TGTGCCGGTAACGGCGGGGAAGAGACCCAGTACTTC. Complete variable domain (other parts from reference TRBV30 and TRBJ2-5): SQTIHQWPATLVQPVGSPLSLECTVEGTSNPNLYWYRQAAGRGLQLLFYSVGIGQISSEVPQNLSASRPQDRQFILSSKKLLLSDSGFYLCAGNGGEETQYFGPGTRLLVL.

This clone was recorded a few times. The V gene is TRBV5-4, the J gene TRBJ1-2, with 8 positions matching TRBD1. V lost 4 bases and J lost 4; bases outside the gene matches: 6. From germline, CDR1 is SGHNT and CDR2 YYREEE (reference sequence). This CDR3 comprises 14 residues. CDR3 loop: CASSLDRGSYGYTF. The CDR3 coding sequence is TGTGCCAGCAGCCTCGACAGGGGATCCTATGGCTACACCTTC.

Only a few counts were recorded for this clone. This chain uses TRBV29-1 with TRBJ2-5; 15 bases agree with TRBD2. CDR1 and CDR2 from the germline V gene are SQVTM and ANQGSEA. J gave up 4 bases and V 4 bases, and 7 bases lay outside the gene matches. The CDR3 totals 16 residues. The CDR3 spells CSVVGLAGGLGETQYF. The CDR3 DNA sequence: TGCAGCGTTGTCGGACTAGCGGGGGGGCTAGGAGAGACCCAGTACTTC.

The J gene is TRBJ1-1, the V gene TRBV2; 7 positions match TRBD1. The germline V gene has CDR1 SNHLY and CDR2 FYNNEI. CDR3 length: 13 amino acids. With V trimmed by 6 bases and J by 4 bases, 5 bases remained unmatched. Here the CDR3 reads CASSVQGPTEAFF. The CDR3 nucleotides are TGTGCCAGCAGCGTACAGGGGCCCACTGAAGCTTTCTTT.

This rearrangement joins TRBV9 to TRBJ2-1; TRBD2 matches 11 bases. The V and J ends lost 0 bases and 10 bases, in that order; junction bases with no gene match: 9. Looked up from germline, CDR1 is SGDLS and CDR2 is YYNGEE. The CDR3 is 16 residues long. CDR3 DNA sequence: TGTGCCAGCAGCGTAGGAGGTAGCGGGGGGGCAGTGGAGCAGTTCTTC. The encoded protein is CASSVGGSGGAVEQFF.

This clone showed up just a few times. This chain uses TRBV18 with TRBJ1-6, with D possibly matching TRBD1 (5 bases). The ends were cut back, 3 bases at V and 8 bases at J, with 11 bases in the middle. Germline CDR1 is KGHSH and CDR2 is LQKENI. The CDR3 loop spans 14 amino acids. The CDR3 nucleotides read TGTGCCAGCTCACCGAGGAGGGGCGATTCACCCCTCCACTTT. It translates to CASSPRRGDSPLHF.

This clone was seen more than once but under ten times. This sequence joins TRBV7-9 and TRBJ2-1; no firm D call. Germline-derived CDR1 and CDR2 are SEHNR and FQNEAQ (reference sequence). The germline V and J ends were trimmed by 5 bases and 4 bases, with 12 bases remaining between them. The CDR3 runs 14 residues. The CDR3 here is CASSLSGGYNEQFF. The DNA for the CDR3 is TGTGCCAGCAGCCTATCGGGTGGGTACAATGAGCAGTTCTTC.

V usage is TRBV7-2 and J usage is TRBJ1-1, with D unresolved. The CDR3 extends over 13 amino acids. The germline V gene has CDR1 SGHTA and CDR2 FQGNSA. V was cut by 5 bases and J by 4 bases, with 11 bases left in between. This chain's CDR3 is CASSKPWGTEAFF. The CDR3 bases are TGTGCCAGCAGCAAACCGTGGGGCACTGAAGCTTTCTTT.

This clone was detected a few times. The chain is built from TRBV19 and TRBJ1-5, with TRBD1 matching 10 bases. The germline V gene has CDR1 LNHDA and CDR2 SQIVND (reference sequence). Trimming took 5 bases from V and 4 from J; bases not matched to a gene: 14. This CDR3 spans 18 amino acids. CDR3 residues: CASSLTGGQGVGNQPQHF. CDR3 sequence (DNA): TGTGCCAGTAGTCTAACCGGTGGACAGGGGGTGGGAAATCAGCCCCAGCATTTT.

V is TRBV7-2 and J is TRBJ2-3; TRBD2 agrees at 13 bases. The V gene end was trimmed by 5 bases and the J gene end by 3 bases; junction bases not matched to a gene: 2. Germline CDR1 is SGHTA and CDR2 is FQGNSA. There are 15 residues in the CDR3. The DNA of the CDR3 is TGTGCCAGCAGCGCGGGACTAGCGGGGACAGATACGCAGTATTTT. Encoded protein: CASSAGLAGTDTQYF. Based on the CDR3 plus reference TRBV7-2 and TRBJ2-3, the full variable domain is GAGVSQSPSNKVTEKGKDVELRCDPISGHTALYWYRQSLGQGLEFLIYFQGNSAPDKSGLPSDRFSAERTGGSVSTLTIQRTQQEDSAVYLCASSAGLAGTDTQYFGPGTRLTVL.

This clone was detected a few times. The V and J genes are TRBV4-1 and TRBJ1-3, with a weak D call TRBD1 (6 bases). Germline lookup yields CDR1 MGHRA and CDR2 YSYEKL. This CDR3 has 16 amino acids. V lost 0 bases, J lost 5 bases, and 14 bases lay in between. CDR3: CASSQEGGPRRNTIYF. The CDR3 coding sequence is TGCGCCAGCAGCCAAGAGGGGGGGCCCCGACGAAACACCATATATTTT.

As regards this clone: Other DNA sequences within the sample encode an identical CDR3. This chain connects TRBV27 to TRBJ1-6; no definite D call. V lost 6 bases and J lost 7, with 7 bases in between. Germline loops: CDR1 MNHEY, CDR2 SMNVEV (reference sequence). CDR3 size: 12 residues. The CDR3 sequence is CASSLQNSPLHF. The CDR3 DNA reads TGTGCCAGCAGCCTTCAAAATTCACCCCTCCACTTT.